The clone carrying this T cell receptor (beta chain) has only a few counts. The target antigen is unknown. This sample stems from a study of Graves' ophthalmopathy and Graves' hyperthyroidism. Overall study context: Stable hyperthyroidism denotes an absence of ophthalmopathy throughout 18 months of follow-up. Study outcomes and limitations: Forecasting of ophthalmopathy progression by the model achieved 70.59% sensitivity and roughly 78% specificity.

Ages of hyperthyroidism patients ran from 18 to 65, and their diagnoses were new, under 2 months' duration. Serum thyroxine and TRAb, along with clinical symptoms, thyroid ultrasound and orbital computed tomography, were what diagnosis relied on. This CDR3 comprises 13 residues. From germline, CDR1 is DFQATT and CDR2 SNEGSKA (reference sequence). Trimming removed 3 bases from V and 8 bases from J; junction bases left unmatched: 3. The authors amplified TCR beta CDR3 regions from RNA transcripts. The first-round RT-PCR employed HTBI primers together with the Qiagen OneStep RT-PCR kit. A multiplex PCR was then performed as the second round. TCRdb ran MiXCR on the multiplex PCR reads and lists one entry per CDR3 protein. Found here are over a million distinct CDR3 sequences, 35% to 45% of them singletons; the top ten hold 8.5% to 14%.

V gene TRBV20-1 combines with J gene TRBJ1-5; TRBD1 matches at 11 bases. The source is an adult man with Graves' hyperthyroidism. The sequencing input was peripheral blood or thyroid tissue (not recorded which). CDR3 sequence (DNA): TGCAGTGCTAGGGGACAGGGGGGTGAGCCCCAGCATTTT. It is translated as CSARGQGGEPQHF.